This T cell receptor beta chain was sequenced in a study of T cell responses to AZD1222 COVID-19 vaccine. A remark on this clone: Its antigen is still unknown.

Regarding the study as a whole: As reported, nearly half of all spike-specific TCRs target variant regions that are unmutated. A rise in Spike-specific TCR breadth and depth followed two AZD1222 doses. Recipients of AZD1222 seropositive at baseline numbered only 6 or 7.

CDR1 is MGHRA and CDR2 is YSYEKL in the germline V gene. V lost 0 bases to trimming and J lost 5 bases, with 1 base between them. This CDR3 has 11 amino acids. Produced via immunoSEQ multiplex PCR; TCRdb's table is partial and in-frame only. The sample has about 180,000 clones, around 94% seen once. V is TRBV4-1 and J is TRBJ1-1; D gene unclear. The sequence was obtained from an adult who received the AZD1222 COVID-19 vaccine. The sequencing here drew on peripheral blood, taken 28 days after the second AZD1222 dose. The CDR3 DNA reads TGCGCCAGCAGCCAAGATACTGAAGCTTTCTTT. Its translation: CASSQDTEAFF.